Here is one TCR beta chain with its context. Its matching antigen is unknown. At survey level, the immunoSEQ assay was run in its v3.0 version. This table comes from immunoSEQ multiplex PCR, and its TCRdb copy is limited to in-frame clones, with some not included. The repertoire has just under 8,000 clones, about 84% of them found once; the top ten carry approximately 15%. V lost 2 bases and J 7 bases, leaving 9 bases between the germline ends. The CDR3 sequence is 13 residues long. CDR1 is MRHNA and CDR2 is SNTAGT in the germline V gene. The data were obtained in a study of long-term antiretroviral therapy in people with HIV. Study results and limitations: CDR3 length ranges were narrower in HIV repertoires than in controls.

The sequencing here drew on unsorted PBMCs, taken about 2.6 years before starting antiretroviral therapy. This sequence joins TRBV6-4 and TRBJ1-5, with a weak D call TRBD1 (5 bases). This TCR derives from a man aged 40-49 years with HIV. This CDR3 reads CASSDEQEQPQHF. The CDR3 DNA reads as TGTGCCAGCAGTGACGAACAGGAACAGCCCCAGCATTTT.